This T cell receptor beta chain was found in a study of blood T cell repertoires in COVID-19. Whole-study context: The United States, Italy and Spain supplied acute and convalescent COVID-19 samples. Nucleic acid was either cDNA or gDNA, and it came from T cells, B-cell-depleted T cells, or PBMCs.

Per the study methods: Quantification of nucleated cells was approximated via reference gene primer amplification. The protocol was immunoSEQ multiplex PCR, while the TCRdb copy is restricted to in-frame clones and leaves out a portion. V and J calls and clone size are given by that table; D and trimming were obtained from the DNA. The sample has 150,000 to 190,000 clones, 85% to 90% seen once. This CDR3 region has 18 residues. The V gene lost 5 bases and the J gene lost 2 bases, with 19 bases spanning the gap. Germline assignment: CDR1 LNHDA and CDR2 SQIVND (reference sequence). The rearrangement joins TRBV19 to TRBJ1-6; D unclear. This clonotype originated in a woman in her 40s with acute or convalescent COVID-19. Material: peripheral blood. The CDR3 DNA sequence: TGTGCCAGTAGTCCATACTCCGGTGGGCAGGCCTATAATTCACCCCTCCACTTT. It yields the protein CASSPYSGGQAYNSPLHF.